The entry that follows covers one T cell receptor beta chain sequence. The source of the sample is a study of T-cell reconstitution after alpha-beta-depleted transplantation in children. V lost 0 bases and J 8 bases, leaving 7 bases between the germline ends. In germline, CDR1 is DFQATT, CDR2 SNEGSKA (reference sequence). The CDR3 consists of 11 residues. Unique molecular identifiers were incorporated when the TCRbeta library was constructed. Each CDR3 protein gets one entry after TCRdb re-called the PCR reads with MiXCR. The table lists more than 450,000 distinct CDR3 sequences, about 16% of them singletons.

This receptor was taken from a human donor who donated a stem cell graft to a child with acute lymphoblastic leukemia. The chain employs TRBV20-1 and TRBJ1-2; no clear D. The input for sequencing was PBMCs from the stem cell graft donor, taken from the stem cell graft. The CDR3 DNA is TGCAGTGCTAGAGACCCGAGGGGCTACACCTTC. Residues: CSARDPRGYTF.